These 30 T cell receptor beta chains were sequenced from one sample in a study of T-cell memory formation after mild COVID-19 (dated by TCRdb to about 2021). Libraries were made using 5' RACE. The data were produced on an Illumina NovaSeq 6000. The public sequencing data were trimmed at Q25 with fastp and processed into clonotypes with MiXCR by TCRdb, which kept only in-frame beta chains. Every distinct CDR3 protein forms one entry, paired with its most common genes and DNA. This sample has about 390,000 distinct CDR3 sequences in its table, and roughly 15% of those were observed once. The ten largest clones take up about 22% of the sample. Source material: PBMCs or a T cell subset sorted from them (not recorded which). All receptors derive from a man younger than 35 who had mild COVID-19 (a few samples of this study predate the infection). The sample titles of this study are shuffled in the database, so cell type and time point are left out; the donor was told from shared clones.

The chain couples TRBV5-5 to TRBJ1-4; 9 bases match TRBD1. Germline V gene sequence: CDR1 SGHKS, CDR2 YYEKEE (reference sequence). The CDR3 is 15 residues long. With V trimmed by 3 bases and J by 10 bases, 10 bases remained unmatched. CDR3 nucleotide sequence: TGTGCCAGCAGCTCTCCGGGACAGGGAGTCGTAAAACTGTTTTTT. This codes for CASSSPGQGVVKLFF.

This clonotype has only a few counts. V gene TRBV6-5 combines with J gene TRBJ1-3; D is unclear. Trimming pared 0 bases from V and 0 bases from J, leaving 9 bases between. Germline V gene lookup returns CDR1 MNHEY and CDR2 SVGAGI. CDR3 size: 16 residues. CDR3 sequence (DNA): TGTGCCAGCAGTTACTCTGAATTAGCCTCTGGAAACACCATATATTTT. Residues: CASSYSELASGNTIYF.

The genes are TRBV20-1 and TRBJ2-4; 7 positions match TRBD2. The CDR3 has 18 amino acids. Germline V lookup: CDR1 DFQATT, CDR2 SNEGSKA (reference sequence). V dropped 1 base and J dropped 2; count of bases not matched to a gene: 14. The CDR3 is CSARGRGSGGRSKNIQYF. CDR3 sequence (DNA): TGCAGTGCTAGAGGCCGAGGATCGGGGGGACGGTCCAAAAACATTCAGTACTTC.

This clonotype was observed many times. The chain carries TRBV12-3 or TRBV12-4 and TRBJ1-2, with 12 nucleotides matching TRBD1. Trimming cost V 5 bases and J 7 bases; bases outside gene matches: 5. CDR3 length: 14 residues. The DNA of the CDR3 is TGTGCCAGCAGTCGGGACAGGGGGCGCGGTGGCTACACCTTC. As protein: CASSRDRGRGGYTF.

V gene TRBV13 combines with J gene TRBJ2-3; tentatively, D is TRBD2 (6 bases). Germline-derived CDR1 and CDR2 are PRHDT and FYEKMQ (reference sequence). The CDR3 spans 16 residues. V lost 5 bases to trimming and J lost 4 bases, with 19 bases between them. The CDR3 DNA follows: TGTGCCAGCAGCCCGTCCCTGGGGGGAATATCAGATACGCAGTATTTT. Translated, it gives CASSPSLGGISDTQYF.

This clonotype was picked up a small number of times. CDR3 in amino acids: CSARLGVTYEQYV. The CDR3 region has the DNA TGCAGTGCTAGACTTGGAGTTACCTACGAGCAGTACGTC. This chain connects TRBV20-1 to TRBJ2-7; D uncertain. The germline gives CDR1 DFQATT, CDR2 SNEGSKA (reference sequence). Trimming cost V 2 bases and J 2 bases, with 10 bases left between them. The CDR3 is made up of 13 amino acids.

This chain connects TRBV4-3 to TRBJ2-3; a possible D gene is TRBD2 (6 bases). V was pared by 4 bases and J by 2 bases, with 13 bases between. This CDR3 spans 15 amino acids. CDR1 and CDR2 from the germline V gene are LGHNA and YSLEER. Here the CDR3 reads CASSPRLVNTDTQYF. DNA for the CDR3: TGCGCCAGCAGCCCACGACTAGTTAACACAGATACGCAGTATTTT.

V usage is TRBV27 and J usage is TRBJ1-6; 7 bases line up with TRBD1. V trimming: 6 bases; J trimming: 10 bases; junction bases outside the gene matches: 9. Germline CDR1 is MNHEY and CDR2 is SMNVEV (reference sequence). The CDR3 spans 14 residues. CDR3 nucleotide sequence: TGTGCCAGCAGGTCCCGACAGGGCTCCTCACCCCTCCACTTT. Its translation: CASRSRQGSSPLHF.

This clonotype has just a few counts. The gene calls are TRBV2 and TRBJ2-1, with 10 bases lining up with TRBD2. The CDR3 is 16 residues long. Germline CDR1 reads SNHLY; CDR2 reads FYNNEI. Losses at the gene ends were 8 bases for V and 0 bases for J; bases not matched to a gene: 7. The CDR3 protein is CASGGAGGFSYNEQFF. CDR3 coding DNA: TGTGCCAGCGGAGGAGCGGGAGGGTTCTCCTACAATGAGCAGTTCTTC. The whole variable domain, remainder taken from reference TRBV2 and TRBJ2-1, is EPEVTQTPSHQVTQMGQEVILRCVPISNHLYFYWYRQILGQKVEFLVSFYNNEISEKSEIFDDQFSVERPDGSNFTLKIRSTKLEDSAMYFCASGGAGGFSYNEQFFGPGTRLTVL.

The CDR3 is CASSKTGREQFF. DNA of the CDR3: TGTGCCAGCAGCAAGACAGGACGAGAGCAGTTCTTC. V gene TRBV11-3 combines with J gene TRBJ2-1, with D possibly being TRBD1 (6 bases). CDR3 length: 12 amino acids. Germline V CDR1 and CDR2: SGHNT, YENEEA. V shed 5 bases and J shed 10 bases, with 12 bases lying between them.

The chain couples TRBV20-1 to TRBJ1-2, with D unclear. In germline, CDR1 is DFQATT, CDR2 SNEGSKA (reference sequence). This CDR3 is 12 amino acids long. Trimming took off 4 bases at V and 7 bases at J, with 13 bases between the two ends. The CDR3 sequence: CSANPDFGGYTF. For the CDR3, the DNA is TGCAGTGCTAACCCAGATTTTGGTGGCTACACCTTC.

This clonotype was seen repeatedly, ten times or more. This CDR3 reads CASSTDRDRVFYEQFF. In nucleotides, the CDR3 is TGTGCCAGCAGCACCGACCGGGACAGGGTCTTTTATGAGCAGTTCTTC. V and J are TRBV7-2 and TRBJ2-1, with TRBD1 matching 9 bases. The CDR3 spans 16 residues. The V gene's germline CDR1 is SGHTA and CDR2 FQGNSA. V was clipped by 5 bases and J by 8 bases; unmatched bases: 13.

This clonotype showed up just a few times. V is TRBV5-1 and J is TRBJ2-1; no definite D call. V gave up 0 bases and J gave up 5 bases, with 3 bases separating them. The CDR3 covers 12 residues. Germline CDR1 SGHRS, CDR2 YFSETQ. CDR3 coding DNA: TGCGCCAGCAGCTTGGAGAACAATGAGCAGTTCTTC. As protein: CASSLENNEQFF.

The chain carries TRBV7-9 and TRBJ2-5; D not resolved. This CDR3 is built from 18 residues. Per the germline V gene, CDR1 is SEHNR and CDR2 is FQNEAQ (reference sequence). Trimming removed 1 base from V and 4 bases from J, with 22 bases in between. The CDR3 DNA follows: TGTGCCAGCAGCTTAGAAGGGCAAGGAGTCCGGAGACGAGAGACCCAGTACTTC. Encoded protein: CASSLEGQGVRRRETQYF.

At least ten counts were recorded for this clonotype. The chain uses TRBV5-1 and TRBJ2-6, with unresolved D. The CDR3 is made up of 13 amino acids. The germline V gene has CDR1 SGHRS and CDR2 YFSETQ. V was shortened by 4 bases and J by 3 bases, with 5 bases between the two germline ends. CDR3 sequence (DNA): TGCGCCAGCAGCCCCGGTGGGGCCAACGTCCTGACTTTC. Residues: CASSPGGANVLTF.

This clonotype was recorded at least ten times. The chain links TRBV15 to TRBJ2-5; 7 nucleotides align to TRBD1. Unmatched junction bases numbered 8, after V lost 4 bases and J lost 3 bases. Germline V gene sequence: CDR1 LNHNV, CDR2 YYDKDF (reference sequence). The CDR3 spans 15 residues. The CDR3: CATSTDRESEETQYF. The CDR3 nucleotides read TGTGCCACCAGCACTGACAGGGAGTCAGAAGAGACCCAGTACTTC.

The chain couples TRBV7-2 to TRBJ2-2, with 9 positions matching TRBD2. This CDR3 is built from 14 residues. The germline CDR1 and CDR2 sequences are SGHTA and FQGNSA. Trimming at V came to 5 bases and at J to 6 bases, leaving 4 bases not matched to a gene. CDR3 loop: CASSAGLASGELFF. The CDR3 DNA reads as TGTGCCAGCAGCGCGGGACTAGCCTCCGGGGAGCTGTTTTTT.

The gene calls are TRBV7-9 and TRBJ2-2; tentative D call: TRBD1 (5 bases). This CDR3 has 15 amino acids. Germline CDR1 and CDR2: SEHNR and FQNEAQ (reference sequence). This chain's CDR3 is CAILVGAANTGELFF. The CDR3, as DNA: TGTGCTATCCTCGTAGGGGCGGCGAACACCGGGGAGCTGTTTTTT.

The table lists this clonotype with a few counts. This sequence joins TRBV5-1 and TRBJ2-6; perhaps D is TRBD1 or TRBD2 (5 bases each). Germline CDR1 and CDR2: SGHRS and YFSETQ. The germline V and J ends were trimmed by 7 bases and 2 bases, with 16 bases remaining between them. The CDR3 spans 16 residues. The CDR3 loop is CASRAGTGAGANVLTF. CDR3 bases: TGCGCCAGCCGCGCCGGGACCGGGGCTGGGGCCAACGTCCTGACTTTC. Complete variable domain (other parts from reference TRBV5-1 and TRBJ2-6): KAGVTQTPRYLIKTRGQQVTLSCSPISGHRSVSWYQQTPGQGLQFLFEYFSETQRNKGNFPGRFSGRQFSNSRSEMNVSTLELGDSALYLCASRAGTGAGANVLTFGAGSRLTVL.

This clonotype was observed a few times. The gene calls are TRBV6-5 and TRBJ2-7, with TRBD1 as a possible D gene (5 bases). V was cut by 10 bases and J by 1 base, with 11 bases left in between. The CDR3 extends over 12 amino acids. The V gene's germline CDR1 is MNHEY and CDR2 SVGAGI. CDR3 DNA sequence: TGTGCCACCACGACAGTTTCCTACGAGCAGTACTTC. Translated, it gives CATTTVSYEQYF.

V usage is TRBV9 and J usage is TRBJ1-2; 10 bases fit TRBD1. The V and J ends lost 6 bases and 5 bases, in that order; junction bases with no gene match: 4. Germline V lookup: CDR1 SGDLS, CDR2 YYNGEE. The CDR3 has 13 amino acids. CDR3 coding DNA: TGTGCCAGCACCCGGGACAGGGGATATGGCTACACCTTC. It is translated as CASTRDRGYGYTF.

This clonotype occurred many times. The chain combines TRBV18 with TRBJ1-5, with TRBD1 identical over 7 bases. In germline, CDR1 is KGHSH, CDR2 LQKENI. The J segment lost 3 bases and the V segment lost 6 bases, leaving 11 bases of the junction unmatched. The CDR3 loop spans 16 amino acids. This chain's CDR3 is CASSLQGGQTNQPQHF. The CDR3, as DNA: TGTGCCAGCTCCCTTCAGGGGGGACAAACCAATCAGCCCCAGCATTTT.

The chain recombines TRBV6-1 with TRBJ1-4; D is unresolved. The V end was cut by 5 bases, the J end by 10 bases, with 17 bases between. Germline assignment: CDR1 MNHNS and CDR2 SASEGT. The CDR3 runs 14 residues. CDR3 loop: CASSLPPQKLKLFF. The CDR3 DNA sequence: TGTGCCAGCAGTCTCCCCCCCCAGAAGTTAAAACTGTTTTTT.

The rearrangement joins TRBV20-1 to TRBJ2-7; the D gene is possibly TRBD2 (6 bases). Germline CDR1 is DFQATT and CDR2 is SNEGSKA (reference sequence). The CDR3 runs 13 residues. V was cut by 4 bases and J by 4 bases, with 14 bases left in between. CDR3 amino acids: CSATLRDSYEQYF. CDR3 nucleotide sequence: TGCAGTGCTACGCTCCGGGACTCTTACGAGCAGTACTTC.

Many counts were recorded for this clonotype. This sequence joins TRBV21-1 and TRBJ2-5; the table's TRBD1 call for D was not verified on the DNA. TRBV21-1 is a documented pseudogene. The CDR3 contains 19 residues. The CDR3 nucleotides are TGTGCCAGCAGCAAAGGAAAAGGGCCCCGGGACAGGTACCAAGAGACCCAGTACTTC. It specifies CASSKGKGPRDRYQETQYF.

This clonotype has only a few counts. V and J are TRBV12-3 or TRBV12-4 and TRBJ1-2; 7 positions agree with TRBD1. Trimming cost V 7 bases and J 5 bases; bases outside gene matches: 7. This CDR3 contains 13 residues. CDR3 protein: CASTRQGEYGYTF. The CDR3 region has the DNA TGTGCCAGCACCAGACAGGGCGAGTATGGCTACACCTTC.

The chain uses TRBV9 and TRBJ2-7; 10 bases fit TRBD2. V lost 2 bases to trimming and J lost 1 base; unmatched junction nucleotides: 6. CDR1 SGDLS and CDR2 YYNGEE come from the germline V gene. This CDR3 has 16 amino acids. DNA for the CDR3: TGTGCCAGCAGCGTTCAGAGCGGGGGGGCGTCCTACGAGCAGTACTTC. As protein: CASSVQSGGASYEQYF. The full variable domain, rest sourced from reference TRBV9 and TRBJ2-7, is DSGVTQTPKHLITATGQRVTLRCSPRSGDLSVYWYQQSLDQGLQFLIQYYNGEERAKGNILERFSAQQFPDLHSELNLSSLELGDSALYFCASSVQSGGASYEQYFGPGTRLTVT.

The chain combines TRBV5-4 with TRBJ2-3; possibly TRBD1 for D (6 bases). Germline-derived CDR1 and CDR2 are SGHNT and YYREEE (reference sequence). The ends were cut back, 2 bases at V and 2 bases at J, with 12 bases in the middle. This CDR3 contains 15 residues. As DNA, the CDR3 is TGTGCCAGCAGCTTACGAGGGGGAAACACAGATACGCAGTATTTT. Its translation: CASSLRGGNTDTQYF.

This rearrangement joins TRBV6-5 to TRBJ2-1; the D is unclear. Looked up from germline, CDR1 is MNHEY and CDR2 is SVGAGI. The CDR3 is 15 residues long. The V end was cut by 4 bases, the J end by 0 bases, with 10 bases between. In DNA, the CDR3 is TGTGCCAGCAGTTTAGACAAGCCCTCCTACAATGAGCAGTTCTTC. Translating gives CASSLDKPSYNEQFF.

This clonotype was found a few times. This chain uses TRBV6-5 with TRBJ2-7; TRBD1 aligns across 7 bases. Germline V gene data show CDR1 as MNHEY and CDR2 as SVGAGI. Losses at the gene ends were 8 bases for V and 1 base for J; bases not matched to a gene: 8. This CDR3 has 14 residues. The CDR3 region has the DNA TGTGCCAGCTCCCGGGGACAGCCATCCTACGAGCAGTACTTC. Its protein product is CASSRGQPSYEQYF.